A single sample gave rise to the 14 T cell receptor beta chains below, sequenced in a study of cytomegalovirus exposure and HLA in healthy donors. Vbeta (60) and Jbeta (13) primers were used in the PCR. Data came from immunoSEQ multiplex PCR; TCRdb stores just in-frame clones and leaves some out. The sample lists 90,000 to 120,000 clones, approximately 79% occurring once. Material: PBMCs. These receptors were obtained from a man in his 60s in good health and CMV-seropositive.

The chain carries TRBV9 and TRBJ1-2; D perhaps matches TRBD1 (5 bases). The germline V and J ends were trimmed by 4 bases and 3 bases, with 10 bases remaining between them. This CDR3 contains 13 residues. CDR1 is SGDLS, CDR2 YYNGEE, per germline. CDR3 DNA: TGTGCCAGCAGCCCCCAAGGGGACTATGGCTACACCTTC. This translates into CASSPQGDYGYTF.

The V call is TRBV5-1, the J call TRBJ2-2; a possible D gene is TRBD1 (5 bases). This CDR3 contains 13 residues. Trimming left V 4 bases short and J 5 bases short, with 9 bases between. Germline V gives CDR1 SGHRS, CDR2 YFSETQ. The CDR3 here is CASSRGQTGELFF. CDR3 sequence (DNA): TGCGCCAGCAGCCGAGGACAAACCGGGGAGCTGTTTTTT.

The rearrangement joins TRBV6-1 to TRBJ1-2; D remains unclear. The CDR3 spans 15 residues. V dropped 0 bases and J dropped 4 bases, with 12 bases sitting between them. Per germline, CDR1 MNHNS and CDR2 SASEGT. The CDR3 loop reads CASSEAGSLGYGYTF. As DNA, the CDR3 is TGTGCCAGCAGTGAAGCGGGCAGCCTTGGCTATGGCTACACCTTC.

CDR3 loop: CAWSRGTLPYTQYF. CDR3 nucleotides: TGTGCCTGGAGTAGGGGCACTCTCCCCTATACGCAGTATTTT. The chain employs TRBV30 and TRBJ2-3; perhaps TRBD1 as D (5 bases). In germline, CDR1 is GTSNPN, CDR2 SVGIG (reference sequence). The CDR3 runs 14 residues. Trimming pared 2 bases from V and 7 bases from J, leaving 16 bases between.

The rearrangement uses TRBV7-2 and TRBJ2-7; the D gene is possibly TRBD2 (5 bases). This CDR3 comprises 13 residues. V was clipped by 1 base and J by 4 bases, with 8 bases between them. Germline lookup yields CDR1 SGHTA and CDR2 FQGNSA. The CDR3 bases are TGTGCCAGCAGCTTAGTTGAGGGTTACGAGCAGTACTTC. Its protein product is CASSLVEGYEQYF.

About this clone: The sample holds other DNA sequences that translate to the same CDR3. This chain uses TRBV7-2 with TRBJ1-1; no firm D call. This CDR3 is built from 11 residues. The germline gives CDR1 SGHTA, CDR2 FQGNSA. V dropped 5 bases and J dropped 8 bases, with 9 bases sitting between them. CDR3 protein: CASSPLREAFF. Here the CDR3 DNA reads TGTGCCAGCAGCCCGCTGAGGGAAGCTTTCTTT.

This rearrangement joins TRBV7-9 to TRBJ2-3, with 10 nucleotides matching TRBD2. Germline V gene sequence: CDR1 SEHNR, CDR2 FQNEAQ (reference sequence). This CDR3 contains 17 residues. V lost 2 bases to trimming and J lost 4 bases; unmatched junction nucleotides: 9. CDR3 sequence reads: CASSLLSGGAAADTQYF. CDR3 DNA: TGTGCCAGCAGCTTACTCAGCGGGGGGGCCGCCGCAGATACGCAGTATTTT.

The V gene is TRBV4-1, the J gene TRBJ1-4; D is possibly TRBD1 (5 bases). This CDR3 has 17 amino acids. The V gene lost 0 bases and the J gene lost 3 bases, with 14 bases spanning the gap. Per germline, CDR1 MGHRA and CDR2 YSYEKL. For the CDR3, the DNA is TGCGCCAGCAGCCAAGACGAATCCCAGGGCGCTAATGAAAAACTGTTTTTT. Translated, it gives CASSQDESQGANEKLFF.

This clone appeared once. V is TRBV6-5 and J is TRBJ1-2; D uncertain. Germline CDR1 reads MNHEY; CDR2 reads SVGAGI. This CDR3 has 13 residues. V lost 5 bases to trimming and J lost 4 bases, with 11 bases between them. DNA of the CDR3: TGTGCCAGCAGTGAATGGCCAGGCTATGGCTACACCTTC. Protein: CASSEWPGYGYTF.

The gene calls are TRBV9 and TRBJ1-4; D unclear. Trimming stripped 3 bases from V and 3 bases from J, with 15 bases between. The V gene's germline CDR1 is SGDLS and CDR2 YYNGEE. This CDR3 is 16 amino acids long. The CDR3 DNA is TGTGCCAGCAGCGGCAACGGGGAGGACGCTAATGAAAAACTGTTTTTT. Protein sequence: CASSGNGEDANEKLFF.

This clone was counted a single time. The CDR3 reads CASSLAPGQPSSYEQYF. Here the CDR3 DNA reads TGTGCCAGCAGTTTAGCCCCGGGACAGCCCAGCTCCTACGAGCAGTACTTC. The V gene is TRBV28, the J gene TRBJ2-7; 7 bases match TRBD1. J gave up 0 bases and V 2 bases, and 10 bases lay outside the gene matches. Looked up from germline, CDR1 is MDHEN and CDR2 is SYDVKM. The CDR3 is made up of 17 amino acids.

The J gene is TRBJ2-1, the V gene TRBV7-8; 10 nucleotides match TRBD2. Unmatched junction bases numbered 12, after V lost 5 bases and J lost 8 bases. From germline, CDR1 is SGHVS and CDR2 FQNEAQ. The CDR3 is 16 residues long. The CDR3 nucleotides read TGTGCCAGCAGCGAACCTAGCGGGGGAGCCTCTTATGAGCAGTTCTTC. This codes for CASSEPSGGASYEQFF.

The chain links TRBV6-6 to TRBJ1-4; D unclear. V was clipped by 6 bases and J by 7 bases, with 6 bases between them. Per the germline V gene, CDR1 is MNHNY and CDR2 is SVGAGI (reference sequence). This CDR3 is 11 amino acids long. CDR3 residues: CASSSSEKLFF. CDR3 DNA: TGTGCCAGCAGCTCCAGTGAAAAACTGTTTTTT.

Concerning this clone: Compared with germline, one end of the junction differs, possibly owing to a read error. The V and J genes are TRBV19 and TRBJ1-2, with 8 positions matching TRBD1. CDR3 length equals 14 residues. Germline values: CDR1 LNHDA, CDR2 SQIVND (reference sequence). CDR3 protein: CASSVDRGMPGYTF. The CDR3 DNA reads TGTGCCAGTAGTGTAGACAGGGGAATGCCTGGCTACACCTTC.